This T cell receptor (beta chain) was sequenced for a study of blood T cell repertoires in COVID-19 (dated by TCRdb to the early 2020s). Describing the broader study: Samples from collaborators originated in the United States, Italy and Spain and spanned both the acute and convalescent phases of COVID-19. Deeply sampled blood TCRbeta repertoires from subjects exposed to, actively infected with, or recovered from COVID-19 were included in the dataset. The repertoires were released in a freely available public database meant as a resource for research on the immune response to SARS-CoV-2. The material from the prospective study consisted of cDNA or gDNA derived from T cells, B-cell-depleted T cells, or PBMCs. The sample metadata nearly always contained a de-identified subject ID, COVID-19 status, age in years and sex. Samples were obtained from the ongoing ImmuneRACE study (first 160 participants) and from roughly 1,300 subjects provided by 6 global collaborators. Where available, HLA class I and class II types were obtained from metadata supplied by the sample provider rather than from assay-based typing. Here is what the overall study found, with its caveats: The amount of clinical and demographic metadata varied by source and participant and was provided uncurated.

A distance of 12 bases separates the germline ends of V and J, which lose 0 bases and 4 bases respectively. The germline V gene (reference sequence) specifies GTSNPN as CDR1 and SVGIG as CDR2. Inclusive of the bounding cysteine and phenylalanine, the CDR3 is 14 residues long. Only CDR3 DNA is held: 42 bases, read in frame from base 1. Concerning this clone: What antigen it recognizes has not been identified. Qualities for individual bases were not recorded, and no much larger clone is one base off.

The immunoSEQ Assay, a bias-controlled multiplex PCR, was used to amplify TCRbeta CDR3 regions from genomic DNA. In the original analysis: The number of nucleated cells in each sample was estimated by amplification of reference gene primers within the assay. To quantify the absolute abundance of each unique TCRbeta CDR3 rearrangement, sequence reads were collapsed and filtered. For each sample, productive Simpson clonality was calculated as the square root of Simpson's diversity index across productive rearrangements. In its TCRdb copy, this immuneACCESS table keeps in-frame sequences only and misses some clones. Where compared with another copy, unresolved V genes explain less than half of these, and the others have no known cause. Clone size and the V and J calls come from that table; the DNA yielded D and trimming. This sample lists approximately 500,000 clones; 80% to 90% were detected once. Clones ranked in the top ten supply roughly 3.2% of the sample.

Collaborating institutions collected whole blood in K2EDTA tubes following their own protocols. For TCRbeta analysis, collaborator samples were shipped as frozen whole blood, as isolated PBMCs, or as DNA extracted from either sample type. The chain is encoded by TRBV30 joined to TRBJ1-1; TRBD1 is a weak D gene call, 6 bases matching. This clonotype was obtained from a human donor in a cohort sampled during active COVID-19. Sequenced input: peripheral blood. The DNA is TGTGCCTGGAGTGTGGGAGGGGGTTCCACTGAAGCTTTCTTT. Translation gives CAWSVGGGSTEAFF.